This TCR beta chain appears in the sequencing data of a study of siplizumab effects on memory and regulatory T cells. CDR1 is SGHDN, CDR2 FVKESK, per germline. V lost 2 bases and J lost 8; bases outside the gene matches: 4. The CDR3 spans 14 residues. Some clones are missing from TCRdb's copy, which holds only in-frame ones; the method was immunoSEQ multiplex PCR. The sample yields more than 85,000 clones, 80% to 90% seen once. The chain uses TRBV14 and TRBJ2-3; 10 nucleotides align to TRBD2. The clonotype originates from a human donor in good health. Sequencing was performed on CD4+ T cells sorted from blood. Written as DNA, the CDR3 is TGTGCCAGCAGCCAATCTAGCGGGAGTTTTACGCAGTATTTT. Its translation is CASSQSSGSFTQYF.